This T cell receptor (beta chain) was profiled in a study of T and B cells in COVID-19 patients. Overall study: In the active-infection cohort, about 90% of the 20 patients had comorbidities linked to unfavorable COVID-19 outcome.

Blood genomic DNA input for TRB amplification was about 250-550 ng. As for this clonotype: Antigen: not known.

BIOMED2 TRB-A/B primer pools were used in multiplex TRB PCR. TCRdb processed the multiplex PCR reads anew with MiXCR; each CDR3 protein has one entry. This sample carries some 4,100 distinct CDR3 sequences, around 20% of them seen once, and the ten largest clones take more than 20%. V dropped 4 bases and J dropped 4 bases, with 25 bases sitting between them. CDR1 SEHNR and CDR2 FQNEAQ come from the germline V gene (reference sequence). This CDR3 region has 18 residues. Study findings and constraints: Patients with COVID-19 reportedly showed strongly skewed T cell receptor beta variable and joining gene usage.

Sequenced material: blood. This receptor was identified in a human donor with active COVID-19. The V gene is TRBV7-9, the J gene TRBJ1-1; D remains unclear. Written as DNA, the CDR3 is TGTGCCAGCAGCTCCGACCCCCTTTGGGTAGGGCGGCGCACTGAAGCTTTCTTT. This gives the protein CASSSDPLWVGRRTEAFF.